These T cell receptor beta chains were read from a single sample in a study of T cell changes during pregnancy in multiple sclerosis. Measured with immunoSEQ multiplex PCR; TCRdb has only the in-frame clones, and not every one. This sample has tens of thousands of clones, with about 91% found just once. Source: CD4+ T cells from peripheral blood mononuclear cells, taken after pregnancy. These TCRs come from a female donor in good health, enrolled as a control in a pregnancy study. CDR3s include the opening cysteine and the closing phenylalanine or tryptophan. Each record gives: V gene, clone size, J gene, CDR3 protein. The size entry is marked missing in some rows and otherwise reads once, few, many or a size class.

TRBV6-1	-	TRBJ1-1	CASSGEVNTEAFF
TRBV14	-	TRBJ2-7	CASSPGTGLMKQYF
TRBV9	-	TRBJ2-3	CASSVDVSSGRKADTQYF
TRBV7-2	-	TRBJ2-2	CASSLSDSYTGELFF
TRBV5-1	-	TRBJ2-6	CASSSGQPSSGANVLTF
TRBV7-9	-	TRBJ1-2	CASSLGTGGWRDGYTF
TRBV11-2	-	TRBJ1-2	CASSLPFRTGGGYTF
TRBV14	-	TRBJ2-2	CASSQVIGTPSNTGELFF
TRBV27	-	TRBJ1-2	CASSLSALTSNYGYTF
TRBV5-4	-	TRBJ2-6	CAVPGGQASGANVLTF
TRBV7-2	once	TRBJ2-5	CASSLAGGGQETQYF
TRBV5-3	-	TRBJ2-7	CARQGPYEQYF
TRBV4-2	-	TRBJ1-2	CASSPSGNYGYTF
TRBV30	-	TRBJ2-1	CAWSVQRVSSYNEQFF
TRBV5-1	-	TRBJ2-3	CASSLGLAGATDTQYF
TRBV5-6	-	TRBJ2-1	CASSLPADSEQFF
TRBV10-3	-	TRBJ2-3	CAISAGTSGGTDTQYF
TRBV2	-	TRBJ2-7	CASTRGLNEQYF
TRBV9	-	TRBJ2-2	CASSVGPRFAGELFF
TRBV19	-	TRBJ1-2	CASHSLPGSGYTF
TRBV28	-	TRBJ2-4	CASSLWQGANKNIQYF
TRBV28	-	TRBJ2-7	CASSLNQGYYEQYF
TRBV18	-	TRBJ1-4	CASSQLRATNEKLFF
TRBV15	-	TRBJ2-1	CATSRDHGNTYNEQFF
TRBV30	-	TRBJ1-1	CAWEQGVLDTEAFF
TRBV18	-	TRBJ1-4	CASSPSRDRASEKLFF
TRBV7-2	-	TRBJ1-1	CASRPGGSHTEAFF
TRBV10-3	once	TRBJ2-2	CASRGTRNTGELFF
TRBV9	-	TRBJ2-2	CASSVAGKSIGELFF
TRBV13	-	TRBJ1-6	CASSLNRGGSPLHF
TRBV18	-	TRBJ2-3	CASSPGLAGHDTQYF
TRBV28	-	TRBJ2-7	CASRLRSYEQYF
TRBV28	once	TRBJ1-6	CASSLYGTGDPGSPLHF
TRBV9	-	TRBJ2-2	CASSGSYLTGGGNGELFF
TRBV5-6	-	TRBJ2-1	CASSPTGFDSYNEQFF
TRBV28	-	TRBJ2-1	CASSSVGQGRDNEQFF
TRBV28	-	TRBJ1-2	CASSPLYGYTF
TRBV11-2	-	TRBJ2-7	CASSRDRAREQYF
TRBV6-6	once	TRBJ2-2	CASEGLAGHTGELFF
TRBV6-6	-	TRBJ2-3	CASSSGIYSQYF
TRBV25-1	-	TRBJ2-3	CASSGTSGRASVDTQYF
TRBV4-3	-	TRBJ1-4	CASSHYRVTGGASGKLFF
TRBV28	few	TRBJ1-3	CASRAGGAGGNTIYF
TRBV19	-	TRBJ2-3	CASNQARGTQYF
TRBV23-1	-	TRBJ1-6	CASSLERAGSSYNSPLHF
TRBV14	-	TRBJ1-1	CASSLQGNTEAFF
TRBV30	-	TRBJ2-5	CAWRPLGGDQETQYF
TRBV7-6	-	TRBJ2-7	CASSSQLRQGRYEQYF
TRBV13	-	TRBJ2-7	CASRRPRAGVREQYF
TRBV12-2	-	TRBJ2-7	CASRPGTGPYEQYF
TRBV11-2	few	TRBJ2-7	CASSPRRLAAPYEQYF
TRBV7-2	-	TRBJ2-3	CASSLVRFSDTQYF
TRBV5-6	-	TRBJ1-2	CASSRSTGSDGYTF
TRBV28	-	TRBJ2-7	CASSPQGPAGRNEQYF
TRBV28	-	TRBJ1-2	CASSLSTSYGYTF
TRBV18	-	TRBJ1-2	CASSPDREHGYTF